This T cell receptor (beta chain) was captured by sequencing in a study of beta chain features in type 1 diabetes. This clone has more than one count but fewer than ten. Its antigen is currently unknown. All of the isolated RNA was reverse transcribed, so expressed TCRB transcripts were sequenced. Profiling relied on immunoSEQ multiplex PCR, and the TCRdb table lists in-frame clones only, not all of them. The sample shows 200,000 to 250,000 clones, more than 15% of them seen only once. The germline V gene has CDR1 SGHRS and CDR2 YFSETQ. The CDR3 has 15 amino acids. Deletions cut 3 bases from V and 5 bases from J, with 18 bases between. Whole-study findings and limits: The study found moderately but significantly shorter TCRB CDR3s in all four CD4+ subsets of Type 1 diabetes patients. With patients and controls alike, PCR might favor shorter templates to an equal degree.

Sorting of CD4+ naive, central memory, regulatory and stem cell-like memory cells was performed via CD45RO/CCR7/CD25/CD127/CD95/CD27. Every sorted population was more than 98% pure. The source of this sequence is a man under 40 with type 1 diabetes. The sample was naive CD4+ T cells from blood. The V and J genes are TRBV5-1 and TRBJ2-7; tentatively, D is TRBD1 (6 bases). The CDR3 coding sequence is TGCGCCAGCAGCTCCTCCCTCGGGACAACTAACGAGCAGTACTTC. This codes for CASSSSLGTTNEQYF.